Presented here are 26 T cell receptor beta chains from one specimen sequenced in a study of cytomegalovirus exposure and HLA in healthy donors (dated by TCRdb to about 2017). The method was the immunoSEQ multiplex PCR assay. In its TCRdb copy, this immuneACCESS table keeps in-frame sequences only and misses some clones. Where compared with another copy, unresolved V genes explain less than half of these, and the others have no known cause. Recorded for this sample are about 220,000 clones; about 93% of them occurred a single time. The ten largest make up approximately 1% of the sample. The sequenced sample was PBMCs. The source of these receptors is a woman between 18 and 30 years old in good health and CMV-seronegative.

V is TRBV27 and J is TRBJ1-1; the D gene is possibly TRBD1 (6 bases). Germline CDR1 and CDR2: MNHEY and SMNVEV (reference sequence). Trimming cost V 5 bases and J 0 bases, with 19 bases left between them. This CDR3 region has 17 residues. CDR3 sequence: CASSPGLNRAMNTEAFF. As DNA, the CDR3 is TGTGCCAGCAGTCCTGGGCTAAACAGGGCCATGAACACTGAAGCTTTCTTT.

This clone was counted once. The CDR3 DNA sequence: TGTGCCAGCAGTCGTAATAGCGGGACAGATACGCAGTATTTT. Its protein product is CASSRNSGTDTQYF. This sequence joins TRBV6-5 and TRBJ2-3; the match to TRBD2 covers 7 bases. Losses at the gene ends were 5 bases for V and 3 bases for J; bases not matched to a gene: 5. This CDR3 is built from 14 residues. In germline, CDR1 is MNHEY, CDR2 SVGAGI.

The CDR3 spells CASSYSSGSGTDTQYF. CDR3 sequence (DNA): TGTGCCAGCAGTTACTCCTCGGGAAGTGGCACAGATACGCAGTATTTT. The V call is TRBV6-5, the J call TRBJ2-3; TRBD2 might be the D (5 bases). V was shortened by 0 bases and J by 1 base, with 11 bases between the two germline ends. Germline V gene lookup returns CDR1 MNHEY and CDR2 SVGAGI. The CDR3 is 16 amino acids.

J is TRBJ1-2 and V is TRBV30; 8 nucleotides line up with TRBD1. The V gene end was trimmed by 1 base and the J gene end by 4 bases; junction bases not matched to a gene: 5. The CDR3 totals 14 residues. CDR1 is GTSNPN, CDR2 SVGIG, per germline (reference sequence). CDR3 coding DNA: TGTGCCTGGAGTGCTGACAGGGGTTCCTATGGCTACACCTTC. This translates into CAWSADRGSYGYTF.

The table lists this clone with a count of one. This chain uses TRBV27 with TRBJ1-5, with TRBD1 matching over 10 bases. The V gene's germline CDR1 is MNHEY and CDR2 SMNVEV (reference sequence). CDR3 length equals 16 residues. The V and J ends lost 2 bases and 6 bases, in that order; junction bases with no gene match: 7. Here the CDR3 DNA reads TGTGCCAGCAGTTTAGACTACGGGACAGGGGCTCAGCCCCAGCATTTT. This encodes CASSLDYGTGAQPQHF.

The V call is TRBV9, the J call TRBJ2-1, with a weak D call TRBD2 (6 bases). The V end lost 4 bases, the J end lost 4 bases, and 12 bases lay between the germline ends. This CDR3 contains 14 residues. CDR1 is SGDLS and CDR2 is YYNGEE in the germline V gene. As DNA, the CDR3 is TGTGCCAGCAGCCCGCGAGCGGGTTACAATGAGCAGTTCTTC. Translation gives CASSPRAGYNEQFF.

V usage is TRBV4-2 and J usage is TRBJ2-2; D is unresolved. Trimming stripped 0 bases from V and 4 bases from J, with 6 bases between. Germline loops: CDR1 LGHNA, CDR2 YNFKEQ. CDR3 length equals 14 residues. As DNA, the CDR3 is TGTGCCAGCAGCCAAGATCGGAGCACCGGGGAGCTGTTTTTT. This gives the protein CASSQDRSTGELFF.

The chain uses TRBV4-1 and TRBJ2-7; 7 bases fit TRBD1. The germline gives CDR1 MGHRA, CDR2 YSYEKL. The CDR3 is made up of 14 amino acids. V was pared by 4 bases and J by 2 bases, with 5 bases of the junction left unmatched. The CDR3 spells CASSPQQGTYEQYF. DNA of the CDR3: TGCGCCAGCAGCCCTCAACAGGGGACCTACGAGCAGTACTTC.

This clone was recorded a few times. V is TRBV5-1 and J is TRBJ1-2, with a possible D match to TRBD1 (5 bases). The V end was cut by 4 bases, the J end by 3 bases, with 10 bases between. CDR1 is SGHRS, CDR2 YFSETQ, per germline. The length of the CDR3 is 13 residues. The CDR3 region is CASSPQGDYGYTF. The DNA of the CDR3 is TGCGCCAGCAGCCCCCAGGGTGACTATGGCTACACCTTC.

The J gene is TRBJ2-1, the V gene TRBV27; perhaps TRBD2 as D (6 bases). The V end was cut by 3 bases, the J end by 4 bases, with 22 bases between. CDR1 MNHEY and CDR2 SMNVEV come from the germline V gene (reference sequence). The CDR3 spans 18 residues. The CDR3 is CASSLGRGLTIRYNEQFF. The CDR3, as DNA: TGTGCCAGCAGTTTGGGACGGGGACTCACCATAAGATACAATGAGCAGTTCTTC.

The chain couples TRBV10-2 to TRBJ1-2; D not resolved. Germline CDR1 reads WSHSY; CDR2 reads SAAADI. CDR3 length: 15 residues. The V and J ends lost 8 bases and 8 bases respectively, with 24 bases between them. Here the CDR3 DNA reads TGCGCCAGCGGGTTAGCGGACTCGGAGATAGTGGGCTACACCTTC. It is translated as CASGLADSEIVGYTF.

The CDR3 sequence is CASSSRTSGIGEQFF. The DNA for the CDR3 is TGTGCCAGCAGTTCGAGGACTAGCGGGATTGGGGAGCAGTTCTTC. V is TRBV28 and J is TRBJ2-1; 12 nucleotides match TRBD2. There are 15 residues in the CDR3. Germline V lookup: CDR1 MDHEN, CDR2 SYDVKM. Trimming took 4 bases from V and 10 from J; bases not matched to a gene: 8. The complete variable domain, with remaining parts taken from reference TRBV28 and TRBJ2-1, reads DVKVTQSSRYLVKRTGEKVFLECVQDMDHENMFWYRQDPGLGLRLIYFSYDVKMKEKGDIPEGYSVSREKKERFSLILESASTNQTSMYLCASSSRTSGIGEQFFGPGTRLTVL.

The chain combines TRBV18 with TRBJ1-1, with D perhaps matching TRBD1 (5 bases). This CDR3 is built from 14 residues. Germline CDR1 is KGHSH and CDR2 is LQKENI. Trimming removed 7 bases from V and 5 bases from J, with 17 bases in between. CDR3 in DNA: TGTGCCAGCTTAGACCAGGGTTTAGAGACTGAAGCTTTCTTT. Translating it yields CASLDQGLETEAFF.

V gene TRBV5-1 combines with J gene TRBJ1-1, with TRBD1 matching 8 bases. With 7 bases clipped from V and 7 bases from J, the junction kept 9 bases outside the gene matches. Germline lookup yields CDR1 SGHRS and CDR2 YFSETQ. The CDR3 is 13 residues long. The CDR3 DNA reads as TGCGCCAGCGGACAGGGTGGATACAGTGAAGCTTTCTTT. Residues: CASGQGGYSEAFF.

CDR3: CASRDRGRPYEQYF. CDR3 bases: TGTGCCAGCAGGGACAGGGGTCGACCCTACGAGCAGTACTTC. V gene TRBV6-1 combines with J gene TRBJ2-7; 9 bases match TRBD1. V gave up 6 bases and J gave up 2 bases; unmatched junction bases: 5. The CDR3 extends over 14 amino acids. Looked up from germline, CDR1 is MNHNS and CDR2 is SASEGT.

V and J are TRBV6-1 and TRBJ1-1; 7 nucleotides align to TRBD1. Germline-derived CDR1 and CDR2 are MNHNS and SASEGT. This CDR3 is built from 14 residues. The junction had 6 bases not matched to a gene; V was cut back by 3 bases and J by 5 bases. The CDR3, as DNA: TGTGCCAGCAGTGATTCCAGGGGGGCGACTGAAGCTTTCTTT. Translation gives CASSDSRGATEAFF.

The J gene is TRBJ2-7, the V gene TRBV19, with TRBD2 identical over 7 bases. Germline V lookup: CDR1 LNHDA, CDR2 SQIVND (reference sequence). This CDR3 contains 14 residues. With V trimmed by 3 bases and J by 4 bases, 6 bases remained unmatched. The CDR3 region is CASSISAGVYEQYF. DNA of the CDR3: TGTGCCAGTAGTATTTCTGCGGGAGTGTACGAGCAGTACTTC.

The chain joins TRBV25-1 to TRBJ2-5, with 7 bases fitting TRBD2. The CDR3 has 15 amino acids. V dropped 8 bases and J dropped 4; count of bases not matched to a gene: 13. Germline V lookup: CDR1 MGHDK, CDR2 SYGVNS. The CDR3 protein is CASQTSARPGETQYF. As DNA, the CDR3 is TGTGCCAGCCAAACTAGCGCCCGCCCGGGAGAGACCCAGTACTTC.

This chain joins TRBV2 and TRBJ2-3; 12 bases match TRBD2. This CDR3 is 16 amino acids long. Germline trimming cut 8 bases from V and 6 bases from J; bases unmatched to any gene: 12. The V gene's germline CDR1 is SNHLY and CDR2 FYNNEI. The CDR3 bases are TGTGCCAGCGCTGGACTAGCGGGGATTCCGGCGGATACGCAGTATTTT. This gives the protein CASAGLAGIPADTQYF.

V gene TRBV19 combines with J gene TRBJ1-2; no firm D call. This CDR3 is built from 8 residues. CDR1 and CDR2 from the germline V gene are LNHDA and SQIVND (reference sequence). V was trimmed by 9 bases and J by 6 bases, leaving 2 bases between them. The CDR3 nucleotides are TGTGCCAGCAATGGCTACACCTTC. This gives the protein CASNGYTF.

This sequence joins TRBV19 and TRBJ1-5; D possibly corresponds to TRBD1 (5 bases). CDR1 LNHDA and CDR2 SQIVND come from the germline V gene (reference sequence). Trimming cost V 7 bases and J 6 bases, with 10 bases left between them. The CDR3 sequence is 12 residues long. CDR3 sequence reads: CASNGGSQPQHF. CDR3 DNA: TGTGCCAGTAATGGGGGGAGTCAGCCCCAGCATTTT.

The gene calls are TRBV2 and TRBJ2-1; 8 bases fit TRBD2. Germline values: CDR1 SNHLY, CDR2 FYNNEI. The V segment lost 6 bases and the J segment 2 bases; nucleotides outside the gene matches: 21. The CDR3 length is 20 residues. The CDR3 sequence: CASSPLRESGSWGTYNEQFF. CDR3 nucleotide sequence: TGTGCCAGCAGCCCCCTGAGGGAGAGCGGGAGTTGGGGCACCTACAATGAGCAGTTCTTC.

This chain links TRBV10-3 with TRBJ2-1, with 7 bases lining up with TRBD2. Germline V gives CDR1 ENHRY, CDR2 SYGVKD. J gave up 0 bases and V 0 bases, and 11 bases lay outside the gene matches. There are 19 residues in the CDR3. The CDR3: CAISESQRGAKSSYNEQFF. Written as DNA, the CDR3 is TGTGCCATCAGTGAGTCCCAGCGGGGTGCCAAAAGCTCCTACAATGAGCAGTTCTTC.

The V gene is TRBV28, the J gene TRBJ1-3; possible D gene TRBD1, 5 bases. The V gene lost 3 bases and the J gene lost 1 base, with 7 bases spanning the gap. Germline lookup yields CDR1 MDHEN and CDR2 SYDVKM. The CDR3 spans 14 residues. The CDR3 DNA sequence: TGTGCCAGCAGTTTCAGGGTGTCTGGAAACACCATATATTTT. Its translation is CASSFRVSGNTIYF.

This chain links TRBV7-2 with TRBJ1-5; D remains ambiguous. Germline values: CDR1 SGHTA, CDR2 FQGNSA. There are 14 residues in the CDR3. Trimming took off 5 bases at V and 5 bases at J, with 13 bases between the two ends. The DNA of the CDR3 is TGTGCCAGCAGCCCAGGAATTCGATATCAGCCCCAGCATTTT. Amino acid sequence: CASSPGIRYQPQHF.

A few counts support this clone. The chain has TRBV5-4 and TRBJ1-2; 8 bases match TRBD1. The CDR3 is 15 residues long. In germline, CDR1 is SGHNT, CDR2 YYREEE (reference sequence). With V trimmed by 3 bases and J by 3 bases, 7 bases remained unmatched. The CDR3 coding sequence is TGTGCCAGCAGCTCGCGGGCACAGGGGGACTATGGCTACACCTTC. Its translation: CASSSRAQGDYGYTF.